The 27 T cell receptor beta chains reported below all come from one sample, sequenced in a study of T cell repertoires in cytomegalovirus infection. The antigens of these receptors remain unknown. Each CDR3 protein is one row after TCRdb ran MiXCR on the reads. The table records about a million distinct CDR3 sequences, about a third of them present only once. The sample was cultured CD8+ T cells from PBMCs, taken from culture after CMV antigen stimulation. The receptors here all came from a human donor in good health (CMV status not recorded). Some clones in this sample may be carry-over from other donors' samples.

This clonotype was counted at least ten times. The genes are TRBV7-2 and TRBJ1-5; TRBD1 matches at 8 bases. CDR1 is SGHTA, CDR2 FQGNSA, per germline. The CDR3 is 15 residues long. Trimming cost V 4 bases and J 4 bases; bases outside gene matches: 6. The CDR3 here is CASSSGTGENQPQHF. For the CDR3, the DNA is TGTGCCAGCAGCTCCGGGACAGGAGAAAATCAGCCCCAGCATTTT.

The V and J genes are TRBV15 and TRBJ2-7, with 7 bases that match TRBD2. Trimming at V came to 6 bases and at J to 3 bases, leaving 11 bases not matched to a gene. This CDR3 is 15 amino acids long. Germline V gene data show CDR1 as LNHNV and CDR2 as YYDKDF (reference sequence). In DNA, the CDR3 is TGTGCCACCAGGGGGGGGGAGTCCAGCTACTACGAGCAGTACTTC. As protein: CATRGGESSYYEQYF.

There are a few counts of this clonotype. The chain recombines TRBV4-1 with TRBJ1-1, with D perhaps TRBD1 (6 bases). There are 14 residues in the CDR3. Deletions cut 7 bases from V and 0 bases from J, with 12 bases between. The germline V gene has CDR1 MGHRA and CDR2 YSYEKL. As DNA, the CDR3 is TGCGCCAGCACCTCAACAGGGTTGAACACTGAAGCTTTCTTT. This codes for CASTSTGLNTEAFF.

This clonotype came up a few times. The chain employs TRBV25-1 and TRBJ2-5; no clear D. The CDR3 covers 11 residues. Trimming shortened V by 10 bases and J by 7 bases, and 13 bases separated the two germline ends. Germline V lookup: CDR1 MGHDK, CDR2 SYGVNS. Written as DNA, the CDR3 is TGTGCCACCCTAAGTGACGCGACCCAGTACTTC. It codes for CATLSDATQYF.

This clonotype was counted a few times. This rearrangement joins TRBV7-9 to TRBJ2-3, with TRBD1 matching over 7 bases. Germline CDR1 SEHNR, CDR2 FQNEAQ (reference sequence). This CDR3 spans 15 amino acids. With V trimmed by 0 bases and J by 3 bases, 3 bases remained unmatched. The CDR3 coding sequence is TGTGCCAGCAGCTTAGCTGACAGGGTGACAGATACGCAGTATTTT. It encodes CASSLADRVTDTQYF. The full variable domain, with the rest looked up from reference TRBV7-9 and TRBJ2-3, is DTGVSQNPRHKITKRGQNVTFRCDPISEHNRLYWYRQTLGQGPEFLTYFQNEAQLEKSRLLSDRFSAERPKGSFSTLEIQRTEQGDSAMYLCASSLADRVTDTQYFGPGTRLTVL.

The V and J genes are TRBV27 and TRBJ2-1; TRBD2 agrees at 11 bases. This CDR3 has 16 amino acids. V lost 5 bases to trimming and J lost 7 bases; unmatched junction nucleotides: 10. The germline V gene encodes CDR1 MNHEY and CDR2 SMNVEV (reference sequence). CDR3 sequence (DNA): TGTGCCAGCAGTCCCTCCTTAGCGGGGGGGCCTAATGAGCAGTTCTTC. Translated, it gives CASSPSLAGGPNEQFF.

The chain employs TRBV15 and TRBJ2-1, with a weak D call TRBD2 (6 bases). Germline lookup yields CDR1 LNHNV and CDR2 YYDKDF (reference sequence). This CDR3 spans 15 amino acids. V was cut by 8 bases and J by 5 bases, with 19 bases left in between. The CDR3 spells CATWVGGSGDNEQFF. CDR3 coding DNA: TGTGCCACCTGGGTTGGAGGGAGCGGAGACAATGAGCAGTTCTTC. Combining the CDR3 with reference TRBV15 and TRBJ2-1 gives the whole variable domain DAMVIQNPRYQVTQFGKPVTLSCSQTLNHNVMYWYQQKSSQAPKLLFHYYDKDFNNEADTPDNFQSRRPNTSFCFLDIRSPGLGDTAMYLCATWVGGSGDNEQFFGPGTRLTVL.

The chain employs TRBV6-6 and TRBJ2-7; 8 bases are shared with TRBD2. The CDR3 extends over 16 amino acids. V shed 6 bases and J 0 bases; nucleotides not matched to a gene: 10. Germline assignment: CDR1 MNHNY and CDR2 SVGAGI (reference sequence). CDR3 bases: TGTGCCAGCAGGCCGGGGGGGGACATCTTCTCCTACGAGCAGTACGTC. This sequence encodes CASRPGGDIFSYEQYV.

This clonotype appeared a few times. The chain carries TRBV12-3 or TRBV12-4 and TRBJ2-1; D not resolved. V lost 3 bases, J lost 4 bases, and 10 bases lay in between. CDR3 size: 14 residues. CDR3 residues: CASSFLSPYNEQFF. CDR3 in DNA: TGTGCCAGCAGTTTTCTCTCCCCATACAATGAGCAGTTCTTC.

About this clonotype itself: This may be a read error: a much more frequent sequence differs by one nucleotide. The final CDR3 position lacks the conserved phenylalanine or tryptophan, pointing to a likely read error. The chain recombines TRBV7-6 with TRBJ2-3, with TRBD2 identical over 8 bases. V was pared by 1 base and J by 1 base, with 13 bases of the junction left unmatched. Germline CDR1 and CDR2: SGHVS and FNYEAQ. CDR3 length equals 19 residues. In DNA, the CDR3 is TGTGCCAGCAGCTTAGTCACCTCAGGCGGGGGGCTTCGCACAGATACGCAGTATATT. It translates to CASSLVTSGGGLRTDTQYI.

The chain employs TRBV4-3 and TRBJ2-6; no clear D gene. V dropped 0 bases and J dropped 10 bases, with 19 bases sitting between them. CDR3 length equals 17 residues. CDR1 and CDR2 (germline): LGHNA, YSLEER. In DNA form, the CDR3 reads TGCGCCAGCAGCCAAGAAGAAGTATTCCAGGCGGAAAACGTCCTGACTTTC. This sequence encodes CASSQEEVFQAENVLTF.

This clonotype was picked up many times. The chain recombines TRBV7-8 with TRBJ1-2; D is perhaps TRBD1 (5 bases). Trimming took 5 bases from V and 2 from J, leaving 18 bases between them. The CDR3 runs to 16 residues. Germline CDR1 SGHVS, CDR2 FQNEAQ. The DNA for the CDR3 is TGTGCCAGCAGCCTTAGTGGGCAGGGTGCCAACTATGGCTACACCTTC. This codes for CASSLSGQGANYGYTF.

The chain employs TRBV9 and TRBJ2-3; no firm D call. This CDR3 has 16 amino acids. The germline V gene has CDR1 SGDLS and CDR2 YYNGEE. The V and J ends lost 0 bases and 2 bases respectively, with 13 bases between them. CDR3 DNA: TGTGCCAGCAGCGTAGGTTCCCTTTACCCCACAGATACGCAGTATTTT. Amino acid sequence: CASSVGSLYPTDTQYF.

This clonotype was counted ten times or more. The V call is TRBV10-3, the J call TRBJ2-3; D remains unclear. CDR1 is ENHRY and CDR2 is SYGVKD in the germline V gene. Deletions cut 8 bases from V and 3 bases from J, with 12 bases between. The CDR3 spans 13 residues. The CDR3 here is CAIFEDDTDTQYF. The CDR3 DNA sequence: TGTGCCATCTTTGAGGACGATACAGATACGCAGTATTTT.

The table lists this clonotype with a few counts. The CDR3: CLAVAGGDEQFF. CDR3 bases: TGCTTAGCGGTAGCGGGGGGCGATGAGCAGTTCTTC. The chain recombines TRBV29-1 with TRBJ2-1; TRBD2 aligns across 10 bases. From germline, CDR1 is SQVTM and CDR2 ANQGSEA. The CDR3 consists of 12 residues.

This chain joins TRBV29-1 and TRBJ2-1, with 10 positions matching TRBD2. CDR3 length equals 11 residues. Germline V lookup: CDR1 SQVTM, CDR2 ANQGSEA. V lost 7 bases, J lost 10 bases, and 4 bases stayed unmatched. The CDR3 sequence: CSGTSGIEQFF. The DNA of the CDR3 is TGCAGCGGGACTAGCGGAATAGAGCAGTTCTTC.

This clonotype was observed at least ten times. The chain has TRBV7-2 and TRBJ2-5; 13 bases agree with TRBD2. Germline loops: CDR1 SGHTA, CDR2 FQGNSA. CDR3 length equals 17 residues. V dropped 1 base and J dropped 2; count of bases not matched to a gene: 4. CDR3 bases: TGTGCCAGCAGCTTAGGGTTGGGACTAGCGGGGCAAGAGACCCAGTACTTC. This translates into CASSLGLGLAGQETQYF.

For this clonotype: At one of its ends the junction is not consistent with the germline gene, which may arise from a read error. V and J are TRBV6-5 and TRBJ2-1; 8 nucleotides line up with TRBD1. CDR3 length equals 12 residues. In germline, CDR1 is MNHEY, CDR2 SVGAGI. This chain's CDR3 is CASSETGDRRIF. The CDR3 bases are TGTGCCAGCAGTGAGACAGGGGATCGACGGATCTTC.

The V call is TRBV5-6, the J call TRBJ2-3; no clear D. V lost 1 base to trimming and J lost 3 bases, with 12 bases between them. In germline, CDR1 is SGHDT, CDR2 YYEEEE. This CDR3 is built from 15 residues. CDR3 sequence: CASSLTYNLTDTQYF. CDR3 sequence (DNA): TGTGCCAGCAGCTTGACCTATAACCTTACAGATACGCAGTATTTT.

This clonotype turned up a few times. CDR3 protein: CASSRVRDRGAGELFF. In nucleotides, the CDR3 is TGTGCCAGCAGCCGCGTCCGGGACAGGGGGGCCGGGGAGCTGTTTTTT. The J gene is TRBJ2-2, the V gene TRBV7-3; 11 bases line up with TRBD1. V shed 5 bases and J 6 bases; nucleotides not matched to a gene: 8. The V gene's germline CDR1 is SGHTA and CDR2 FQGTGA. The CDR3 totals 16 residues. Based on the CDR3 plus reference TRBV7-3 and TRBJ2-2, the full variable domain is GAGVSQTPSNKVTEKGKYVELRCDPISGHTALYWYRQSLGQGPEFLIYFQGTGAADDSGLPNDRFFAVRPEGSVSTLKIQRTERGDSAVYLCASSRVRDRGAGELFFGEGSRLTVL.

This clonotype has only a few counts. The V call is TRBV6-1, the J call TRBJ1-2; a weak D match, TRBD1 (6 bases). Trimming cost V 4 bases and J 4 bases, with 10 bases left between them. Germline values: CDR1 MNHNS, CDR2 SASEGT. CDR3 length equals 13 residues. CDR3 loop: CASSVRDTYGYTF. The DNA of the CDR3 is TGTGCCAGCAGTGTCCGGGACACCTATGGCTACACCTTC.

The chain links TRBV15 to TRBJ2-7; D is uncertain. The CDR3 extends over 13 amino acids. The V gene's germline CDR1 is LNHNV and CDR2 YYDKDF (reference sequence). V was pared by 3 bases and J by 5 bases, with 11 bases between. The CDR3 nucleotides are TGTGCCACCAGCAGGGCCACGGATAACGAGCAGTACTTC. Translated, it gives CATSRATDNEQYF.

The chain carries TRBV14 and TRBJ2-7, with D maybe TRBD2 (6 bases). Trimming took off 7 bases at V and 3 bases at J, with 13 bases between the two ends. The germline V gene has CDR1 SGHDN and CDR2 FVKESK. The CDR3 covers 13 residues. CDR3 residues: CASKSGDYYEQYF. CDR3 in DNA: TGTGCCAGCAAGTCGGGAGATTACTACGAGCAGTACTTC.

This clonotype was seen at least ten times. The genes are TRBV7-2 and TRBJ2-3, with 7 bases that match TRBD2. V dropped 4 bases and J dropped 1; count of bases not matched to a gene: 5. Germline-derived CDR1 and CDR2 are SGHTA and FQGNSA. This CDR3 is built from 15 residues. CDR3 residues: CASSSPTSRTDTQYF. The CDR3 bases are TGTGCCAGCAGCTCTCCGACTAGCCGCACAGATACGCAGTATTTT.

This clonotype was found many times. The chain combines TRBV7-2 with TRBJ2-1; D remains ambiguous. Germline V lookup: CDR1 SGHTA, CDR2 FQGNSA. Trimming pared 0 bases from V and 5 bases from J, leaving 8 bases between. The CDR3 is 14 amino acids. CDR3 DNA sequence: TGTGCCAGCAGCTTAGCGGTGGGCCACAATGAGCAGTTCTTC. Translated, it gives CASSLAVGHNEQFF. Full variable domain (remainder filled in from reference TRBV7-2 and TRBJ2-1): GAGVSQSPSNKVTEKGKDVELRCDPISGHTALYWYRQSLGQGLEFLIYFQGNSAPDKSGLPSDRFSAERTGGSVSTLTIQRTQQEDSAVYLCASSLAVGHNEQFFGPGTRLTVL.

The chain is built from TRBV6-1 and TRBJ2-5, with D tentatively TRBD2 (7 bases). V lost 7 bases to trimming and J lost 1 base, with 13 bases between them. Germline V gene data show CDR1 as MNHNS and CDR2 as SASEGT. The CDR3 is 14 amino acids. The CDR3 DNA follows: TGTGCCAGCACGATGGGAGGGGGCCAAGAGACCCAGTACTTC. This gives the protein CASTMGGGQETQYF.

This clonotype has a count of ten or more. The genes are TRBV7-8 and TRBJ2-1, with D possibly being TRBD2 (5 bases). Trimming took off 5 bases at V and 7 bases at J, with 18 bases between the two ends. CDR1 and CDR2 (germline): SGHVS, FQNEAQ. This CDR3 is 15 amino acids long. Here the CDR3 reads CASSHLEGRRNEQFF. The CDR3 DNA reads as TGTGCCAGCAGCCATCTTGAGGGCAGGAGGAATGAGCAGTTCTTC.